This T cell receptor beta chain was captured by sequencing in a study of CXCR3-negative and CXCR3-positive naive CD8 T cells. Study-level background: There were 140 million or so TRB reads altogether, and each library had about 1.5 +/- 0.3 million of them.

The germline gives CDR1 SGHVS, CDR2 FNYEAQ. The CDR3 length is 16 residues. Definition of naive CD8+ T cells rested on a CD45RO-CCR7+CD27+CD95- profile. General observations from the study: More hydrophobic TRB CDR3s were found in CXCR3-positive naive cells than in CXCR3-negative naive cells. Diversity was high in both naive subsets and much lower in memory cells. For naive cells, CXCR3-negative and CXCR3-positive subsets had similar TRBV-TRBJ usage; for memory cells, usage differed.

Comment on this clonotype: Antigen unknown.

In preparing the TRB cDNA libraries, 5' RACE with UMI labels was used. TCRdb reworked the 5' RACE reads into one entry per CDR3 protein, no DNA. The sample data list roughly 110,000 distinct CDR3 sequences. This sequence joins TRBV7-6 and TRBJ2-7; lacking DNA, the TRBD1 call made by TCRdb goes unchecked. This sequence was found in a human donor in good health. Some clones in this sample may be carry-over from other donors' samples. The sequencing input was naive CXCR3+ CD8+ T cells from blood. The subset denotes: CD45RO-CCR7+CD27+CD95- naive CD8+ T cells expressing CXCR3 (TNR3+). This CDR3 reads CASSLAPGAGGNEQYF.